This T cell receptor beta chain stems from a study of cytomegalovirus exposure and HLA in healthy donors. Findings of the study overall: Among TCR beta chains of equal frequency, HLA-associated ones were more clonally expanded in a later analysis.

About this clone itself: Its antigen is unknown.

The CDR3 covers 17 residues. Looked up from germline, CDR1 is MDHEN and CDR2 is SYDVKM. After removal of 7 bases from V and 3 bases from J, the junction contained 15 bases not matched to a gene. With 60 Vbeta and 13 Jbeta primers, the PCR was carried out. Clones were sequenced by immunoSEQ multiplex PCR, and TCRdb holds only the in-frame ones, with some missing. The data contain 60,000 or so clones, around 75% of them singletons. The V call is TRBV28, the J call TRBJ2-1; 7 nucleotides align to TRBD1. Specimen: PBMCs. This TCR came from a woman aged 40 to 49 in good health and CMV-seropositive. The DNA of the CDR3 is TGTGCCAGCACCGTTAGGGGGCGGGTCTCCGTCTACAATGAGCAGTTCTTC. Encoded protein: CASTVRGRVSVYNEQFF.